Sequencing of this T cell receptor beta chain was carried out in a study of OX40 agonist ivuxolimab in advanced cancers. Regarding the complete study: The costimulatory receptor OX40 (CD134) was targeted by ivuxolimab, a fully human IgG2 agonistic monoclonal antibody. The dose-escalation cohort was 82.7% male with a mean age of about 54 years, ranging from roughly 23 to 79. The paper covers the monotherapy dose-escalation part of the phase I ivuxolimab trial, which included N of about 50 patients. Intravenous ivuxolimab was administered to patients every 2 weeks at six dose levels: 0.01, 0.1, 0.3, 1.5, 3 and 10 mg/kg. The purpose of peripheral TCRbeta sequencing was to test whether ivuxolimab changed TCR sequence diversity and led to clonal T-cell expansion. Of the approximately 54 patients in dose escalation, 19 had hepatocellular carcinoma, about 15 had melanoma, 9 had renal cell carcinoma and 9 had head and neck cancer. Three dose-escalation patients achieved partial responses, one with hepatocellular carcinoma and two with cutaneous melanoma. Patients were allowed to have had prior anti-PD-1, anti-PD-L1 or anti-CTLA-4 therapy, and 30% to 40% of the dose-escalation patients had been treated with checkpoint inhibitors.

The trial excluded patients who had a history of autoimmune disease or were on systemic immunosuppression. Peripheral blood for TCR sequencing was drawn from every dose cohort at baseline, at cycle 4 day 1 and at cycle 7 day 1. The samples were drawn from a first-in-human, open-label, multicenter phase I dose-escalation trial of ivuxolimab. Adults with locally advanced or metastatic head and neck squamous cell, hepatocellular, melanoma or renal cell carcinoma were enrolled in the trial. CD4+ and CD8+ T cells were sorted separately from peripheral blood before TCR sequencing. Comments on this clone: No cognate antigen has been identified for it. No base quality information exists; no much larger clone differs at one position.

For sequencing of the TCRbeta CDR3 region, genomic DNA was extracted from the sorted cells. The immunoSEQ Assay was used to sequence the TCRbeta CDR3 regions. TCRdb took over this immuneACCESS table, retaining in-frame rearrangements with V and J assigned. Such tables are incomplete; in checked studies, under half of the missing clones stem from an unresolved V gene, and the remainder is unexplained. This sample holds 40,000 to 55,000 clones; about 88% were observed only once. 13% of the sample lies in the top ten. Including the terminal cysteine and phenylalanine, the CDR3 comprises 17 residues. Only the CDR3 portion is preserved as DNA: 51 bases, with reading frame beginning at the first base. CDR1 and CDR2 were assigned from the germline V gene as SGHRS and YFSETQ. Trimming accounts for 0 bases at V and 8 bases at J, while the number of junction bases matched to no gene is 7. On the study overall, not on this receptor specifically: Low levels of normalized T-cell clonal expansion were also shown by some nonresponding patients. After ivuxolimab, more expanded clones were found on average in CD8+ T cells than in CD4+ T cells. Partial responders in the 0.1-3.0 mg/kg groups had among the lowest normalized peripheral clonal expansion, especially among CD8+ T cells. Which antigens the clonally expanded peripheral T cells were specific for was not determined. At doses of 0.1 to 3.0 mg/kg, clonal expansion of both CD4+ and CD8+ blood T cells was observed from baseline to week 6.

The receptor chain draws on TRBV5-1 and TRBJ2-1, with 14 bases matching TRBD2. This specimen was CD4+ or CD8+ T cells sorted from blood, taken in a trial of the OX40 agonist ivuxolimab. This clonotype was sampled from an adult with an advanced solid tumor such as melanoma, head and neck, liver or kidney cancer. The nucleotide sequence is TGCGCCAGCAGCTTGGGGGCGGGACTAGCGGGAGTTCATGAGCAGTTCTTC. It is translated as CASSLGAGLAGVHEQFF.